Listed here are 29 T cell receptor beta chains from one sample, sequenced in a study of shared clonotypes between healthy human individuals. TCRdb's table, derived via immunoSEQ multiplex PCR, lists solely in-frame clones and lacks some. The sample has 2.5 million or so clones, approximately 94% seen once. The source material was naive CD4+ T cells sorted from blood. The subset was: CD45RA+ positively selected. The receptors stem from a young man in good health.

This chain links TRBV4-1 with TRBJ1-1, with D unresolved. This CDR3 is 13 amino acids long. CDR1 MGHRA and CDR2 YSYEKL come from the germline V gene. The ends were cut back, 0 bases at V and 2 bases at J, with 4 bases in the middle. This CDR3 reads CASSQDANTEAFF. In nucleotides, the CDR3 is TGCGCCAGCAGCCAAGATGCCAACACTGAAGCTTTCTTT.

This chain connects TRBV28 to TRBJ2-3, with 8 bases identical to TRBD1. Germline assignment: CDR1 MDHEN and CDR2 SYDVKM. The ends lost 5 bases at V and 0 bases at J; junction bases unmatched: 19. This CDR3 comprises 20 residues. The CDR3 DNA sequence: TGTGCCAGCAGTCCACGGACAGGGAGGCACGGCGGGACTAGCACAGATACGCAGTATTTT. Its protein is CASSPRTGRHGGTSTDTQYF.

Of note for this clone: This specimen includes other DNA sequences encoding the same CDR3. The rearrangement uses TRBV5-1 and TRBJ2-3, with D perhaps matching TRBD2 (6 bases). CDR1 and CDR2 (germline): SGHRS, YFSETQ. Trimming left V 0 bases short and J 1 base short, with 9 bases between. The CDR3 consists of 15 residues. CDR3 in amino acids: CASSLGPGGTDTQYF. The CDR3 DNA reads as TGCGCCAGCAGCTTGGGGCCGGGGGGCACAGATACGCAGTATTTT.

The CDR3 loop reads CASSLAGPLGSPLHF. Written as DNA, the CDR3 is TGTGCCAGCAGTTTAGCGGGTCCCCTCGGTTCACCCCTCCACTTT. The rearrangement links TRBV28 to TRBJ1-6; D not resolved. Trimming left V 2 bases short and J 9 bases short, with 14 bases between. The CDR3 is 15 amino acids. In germline, CDR1 is MDHEN, CDR2 SYDVKM.

This sequence joins TRBV5-1 and TRBJ2-3, with 12 positions matching TRBD2. The CDR3 length is 17 residues. V lost 4 bases, J lost 3 bases, and 9 bases stayed unmatched. Germline assignment: CDR1 SGHRS and CDR2 YFSETQ. CDR3 protein: CASSIGLAGTVTDTQYF. CDR3 coding DNA: TGCGCCAGCAGCATCGGACTAGCGGGAACAGTAACAGATACGCAGTATTTT.

The V call is TRBV15, the J call TRBJ2-5, with TRBD1 as a possible D gene (5 bases). Per germline, CDR1 LNHNV and CDR2 YYDKDF (reference sequence). Trimming took 5 bases from V and 5 from J, leaving 12 bases between them. The CDR3 consists of 13 residues. The CDR3: CATSGQGMETQYF. The CDR3, as DNA: TGTGCCACCAGCGGCCAGGGCATGGAGACCCAGTACTTC. The full variable domain, its missing parts supplied by reference TRBV15 and TRBJ2-5, is DAMVIQNPRYQVTQFGKPVTLSCSQTLNHNVMYWYQQKSSQAPKLLFHYYDKDFNNEADTPDNFQSRRPNTSFCFLDIRSPGLGDTAMYLCATSGQGMETQYFGPGTRLLVL.

V gene TRBV9 combines with J gene TRBJ2-2; D may be TRBD1 or TRBD2 (6 bases each). The germline V gene has CDR1 SGDLS and CDR2 YYNGEE. The V gene lost 4 bases and the J gene lost 2 bases, with 15 bases spanning the gap. CDR3 length: 16 residues. The CDR3 region has the DNA TGTGCCAGCAGCTTCGAGGGGGGCTCTAACACCGGGGAGCTGTTTTTT. Amino acids: CASSFEGGSNTGELFF.

This clone was recorded once. The chain recombines TRBV19 with TRBJ2-7; D is undetermined. The germline V gene encodes CDR1 LNHDA and CDR2 SQIVND (reference sequence). This CDR3 has 14 amino acids. Trimming took off 2 bases at V and 2 bases at J, with 10 bases between the two ends. This CDR3 reads CASSIQSGPYEQYF. CDR3 coding DNA: TGTGCCAGTAGTATACAGTCAGGCCCCTACGAGCAGTACTTC. Looking up the rest from reference TRBV19 and TRBJ2-7 gives the full variable domain: DGGITQSPKYLFRKEGQNVTLSCEQNLNHDAMYWYRQDPGQGLRLIYYSQIVNDFQKGDIAEGYSVSREKKESFPLTVTSAQKNPTAFYLCASSIQSGPYEQYFGPGTRLTVT.

V gene TRBV2 combines with J gene TRBJ1-2, with a possible D match to TRBD1 (5 bases). The CDR3 spans 16 residues. The germline V gene has CDR1 SNHLY and CDR2 FYNNEI. Trimming removed 7 bases from V and 4 bases from J, with 22 bases in between. The CDR3 reads CASNRWRKEQGYGYTF. The CDR3 DNA reads TGTGCCAGCAACCGTTGGAGGAAAGAGCAGGGCTATGGCTACACCTTC.

As DNA, the CDR3 is TGTGCCAGCAGACTGGCGGGGGGCGGGAGCACCGGGGAGCTGTTTTTT. As protein: CASRLAGGGSTGELFF. The chain recombines TRBV11-2 with TRBJ2-2, with TRBD2 matching 8 bases. The CDR3 is 16 residues long. In germline, CDR1 is SGHAT, CDR2 FQNNGV. The V gene end was trimmed by 6 bases and the J gene end by 4 bases; junction bases not matched to a gene: 10.

This clone has more than one count but fewer than ten. The same CDR3 is also encoded by other DNA sequences in this sample. The chain employs TRBV18 and TRBJ1-2; 7 bases map to TRBD1. Germline loops: CDR1 KGHSH, CDR2 LQKENI. V shed 2 bases and J 7 bases; nucleotides not matched to a gene: 1. The CDR3 sequence is 12 residues long. The CDR3 DNA is TGTGCCAGCTCACCAACAGGGGCTGGCTACACCTTC. It codes for CASSPTGAGYTF.

CDR3 nucleotides: TGTGCCAGCACCCTACTTGAGAATGAGCAGTTCTTC. Residues: CASTLLENEQFF. The rearrangement links TRBV11-2 to TRBJ2-1, with D uncertain. Per germline, CDR1 SGHAT and CDR2 FQNNGV. V was pared by 7 bases and J by 7 bases, with 11 bases between. The CDR3 runs to 12 residues.

The gene calls are TRBV7-2 and TRBJ2-7, with D possibly being TRBD1 or TRBD2 (5 bases each). Germline-derived CDR1 and CDR2 are SGHTA and FQGNSA. The V gene lost 8 bases and the J gene lost 1 base, with 9 bases spanning the gap. This CDR3 has 12 amino acids. The CDR3 sequence: CASGGGSYEQYF. The CDR3 bases are TGTGCCAGCGGGGGTGGGTCCTACGAGCAGTACTTC.

This clone was counted once. CDR3 in amino acids: CASSMTGPGNEKLFF. Written as DNA, the CDR3 is TGTGCCAGTAGTATGACAGGGCCTGGTAATGAAAAACTGTTTTTT. V gene TRBV19 combines with J gene TRBJ1-4, with 7 nucleotides matching TRBD1. Germline CDR1 LNHDA, CDR2 SQIVND (reference sequence). This CDR3 has 15 amino acids. The ends lost 3 bases at V and 4 bases at J; junction bases unmatched: 5.

This sequence joins TRBV2 and TRBJ1-1; D might be TRBD1 (6 bases). Germline V gene lookup returns CDR1 SNHLY and CDR2 FYNNEI. Trimming removed 11 bases from V and 2 bases from J, with 18 bases in between. This CDR3 is built from 14 residues. Here the CDR3 DNA reads TGTGCCGAGGGGCAGGGGAGCGGTAACACTGAAGCTTTCTTT. Translated: CAEGQGSGNTEAFF.

The V call is TRBV5-8, the J call TRBJ2-3; perhaps TRBD1 as D (5 bases). Per the germline V gene, CDR1 is SGHTS and CDR2 is YDEGEE. CDR3 length: 14 residues. Between the trimmed V and J ends, which lost 2 bases and 2 bases, there was a span of 9 bases. The CDR3 protein is CASSFRQYTDTQYF. The CDR3 bases are TGTGCCAGCAGCTTTCGACAGTACACAGATACGCAGTATTTT.

CDR3 protein: CASRAPGAQETQYF. CDR3 coding DNA: TGTGCCAGCAGGGCGCCGGGGGCCCAGGAGACCCAGTACTTC. J is TRBJ2-5 and V is TRBV6-5; D might be TRBD1 or TRBD2, each matching 6 bases. Germline values: CDR1 MNHEY, CDR2 SVGAGI. The CDR3 contains 14 residues. Trimming removed 6 bases from V and 5 bases from J, with 16 bases in between.

The chain carries TRBV6-5 and TRBJ2-7, with 10 bases lining up with TRBD1. The J segment lost 2 bases and the V segment lost 5 bases, leaving 3 bases of the junction unmatched. This CDR3 has 14 amino acids. The germline gives CDR1 MNHEY, CDR2 SVGAGI. CDR3 loop: CASSRDRGTYEQYF. The CDR3 coding sequence is TGTGCCAGCAGTCGGGACAGGGGAACCTACGAGCAGTACTTC.

The chain carries TRBV9 and TRBJ2-3; maybe TRBD1 (6 bases). Per germline, CDR1 SGDLS and CDR2 YYNGEE. CDR3 length equals 16 residues. Trimming removed 2 bases from V and 0 bases from J, with 13 bases in between. The CDR3 protein is CASSVRGGTSTDTQYF. The CDR3 DNA reads as TGTGCCAGCAGCGTCCGAGGGGGAACTAGCACAGATACGCAGTATTTT.

This chain connects TRBV5-1 to TRBJ2-2; no definite D call. Germline CDR1 and CDR2: SGHRS and YFSETQ. The CDR3 has 14 residues. Between the trimmed V and J ends, which lost 0 bases and 4 bases, there was a span of 7 bases. CDR3 coding DNA: TGCGCCAGCAGCTTGGCCAATCCCACCGGGGAGCTGTTTTTT. Translating gives CASSLANPTGELFF.

The gene calls are TRBV28 and TRBJ1-6; D is possibly TRBD1 (6 bases). The length of the CDR3 is 15 residues. Trimming left V 3 bases short and J 5 bases short, with 11 bases between. Per the germline V gene, CDR1 is MDHEN and CDR2 is SYDVKM. This CDR3 reads CASSFLSGDNSPLHF. CDR3 nucleotide sequence: TGTGCCAGCAGTTTTCTTTCAGGGGATAATTCACCCCTCCACTTT.

This sequence joins TRBV5-6 and TRBJ1-6; 8 bases map to TRBD1. Per germline, CDR1 SGHDT and CDR2 YYEEEE. The CDR3 length is 18 residues. Trimming removed 3 bases from V and 8 bases from J; junction bases left unmatched: 16. The CDR3 loop reads CASSSELQGDMVDSPLHF. The CDR3 DNA reads as TGTGCCAGCAGCTCGGAACTACAGGGGGATATGGTGGATTCACCCCTCCACTTT.

This clone appeared a few times. The genes are TRBV19 and TRBJ1-1; 7 positions agree with TRBD1. The germline V gene encodes CDR1 LNHDA and CDR2 SQIVND (reference sequence). Unmatched junction bases numbered 14, after V lost 5 bases and J lost 8 bases. CDR3 length: 15 amino acids. As DNA, the CDR3 is TGTGCCAGTAGTCCCTCCCACAGGGGCGGAGGAGAAGCTTTCTTT. This translates into CASSPSHRGGGEAFF. Full variable domain (remainder filled in from reference TRBV19 and TRBJ1-1): DGGITQSPKYLFRKEGQNVTLSCEQNLNHDAMYWYRQDPGQGLRLIYYSQIVNDFQKGDIAEGYSVSREKKESFPLTVTSAQKNPTAFYLCASSPSHRGGGEAFFGQGTRLTVV.

V is TRBV7-2 and J is TRBJ2-1; D not certain. This CDR3 region has 13 residues. The germline V gene has CDR1 SGHTA and CDR2 FQGNSA. Trimming removed 5 bases at V and 3 bases at J, with 8 bases between. The CDR3 region is CASSPLYYNEQFF. The CDR3 coding sequence is TGTGCCAGCAGCCCCCTATACTACAATGAGCAGTTCTTC.

The chain joins TRBV4-1 to TRBJ2-5, with D maybe TRBD2 (6 bases). The J call is doubtful: the DNA matches TRBJ2-7 better. Germline V CDR1 and CDR2: MGHRA, YSYEKL. The CDR3 sequence is 15 residues long. The CDR3 is CASSQDYQTSYEQYF. CDR3 sequence (DNA): TGCGCCAGCAGCCAAGATTATCAGACTAGCTACGAGCAGTACTTC.

CDR3 loop: CAYARGPDTEAFF. The CDR3 nucleotides are TGTGCCTACGCGAGGGGCCCGGACACTGAAGCTTTCTTT. This chain joins TRBV10-3 and TRBJ1-1; D might be TRBD1 (5 bases). The V gene lost 11 bases and the J gene lost 3 bases, with 16 bases spanning the gap. CDR1 and CDR2 from the germline V gene are ENHRY and SYGVKD. CDR3 size: 13 residues.

This chain links TRBV30 with TRBJ1-3; D remains unclear. V was pared by 3 bases and J by 9 bases, with 12 bases between. CDR3 length equals 12 residues. Germline CDR1 reads GTSNPN; CDR2 reads SVGIG (reference sequence). This CDR3 is CAWREVWGTIYF. For the CDR3, the DNA is TGTGCCTGGAGGGAGGTGTGGGGCACCATATATTTT. Variable domain in full (rest from reference TRBV30 and TRBJ1-3): SQTIHQWPATLVQPVGSPLSLECTVEGTSNPNLYWYRQAAGRGLQLLFYSVGIGQISSEVPQNLSASRPQDRQFILSSKKLLLSDSGFYLCAWREVWGTIYFGEGSWLTVV.

The chain is built from TRBV6-5 and TRBJ1-2, with D tentatively TRBD1 (5 bases). The CDR3 consists of 12 residues. CDR1 is MNHEY, CDR2 SVGAGI, per germline. Trimming shortened V by 5 bases and J by 8 bases, and 12 bases separated the two germline ends. The CDR3 nucleotides are TGTGCCAGCAGTCATCAGGGCTACGGCTACACCTTC. Translated, it gives CASSHQGYGYTF.

J is TRBJ2-7 and V is TRBV19; D is possibly TRBD2 (5 bases). The CDR3 totals 15 residues. V dropped 4 bases and J dropped 2 bases, with 15 bases sitting between them. CDR1 and CDR2 from the germline V gene are LNHDA and SQIVND (reference sequence). CDR3: CASSTAKVATYEQYF. CDR3 DNA sequence: TGTGCCAGTAGTACAGCCAAGGTAGCGACCTACGAGCAGTACTTC.